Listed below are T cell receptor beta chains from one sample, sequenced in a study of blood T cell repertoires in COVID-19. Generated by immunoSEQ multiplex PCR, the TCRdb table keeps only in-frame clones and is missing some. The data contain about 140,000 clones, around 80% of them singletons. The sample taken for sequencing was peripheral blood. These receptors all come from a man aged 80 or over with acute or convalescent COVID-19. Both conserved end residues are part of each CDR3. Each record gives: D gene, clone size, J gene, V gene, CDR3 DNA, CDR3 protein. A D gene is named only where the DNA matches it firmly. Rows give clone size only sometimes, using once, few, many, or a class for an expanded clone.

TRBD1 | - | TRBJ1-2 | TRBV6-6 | TGTGCCAGCAGTATCCTCGGACAGGGGTACTATGGCTACACCTTC | CASSILGQGYYGYTF
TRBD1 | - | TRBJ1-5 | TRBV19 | TGTGCCACAGAAAGAGGACAGGGCCGCAATCAGCCCCAGCATTTT | CATERGQGRNQPQHF
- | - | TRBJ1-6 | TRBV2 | TGTGCCAGCAAGCCACGGGGAGGTAATTCACCCCTCCACTTT | CASKPRGGNSPLHF
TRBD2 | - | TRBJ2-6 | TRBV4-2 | TGTGCCAGCAGCCGCCTATGGGGGGGTTCCTCTGGGGCCAACGTCCTGACTTTC | CASSRLWGGSSGANVLTF
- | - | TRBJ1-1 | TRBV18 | TGTGCCAGCTCACCAAGGAGCGGGGCGAACACTGAAGCTTTCTTT | CASSPRSGANTEAFF
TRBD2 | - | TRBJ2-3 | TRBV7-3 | TGTGCCAGCAGCTCAGCGGGGCCCTCCGACACGCAGTATTTT | CASSSAGPSDTQYF
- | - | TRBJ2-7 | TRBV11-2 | TGTGCCAGCAACCCACACGGGGAAACCTACGAGCAGTACTTC | CASNPHGETYEQYF
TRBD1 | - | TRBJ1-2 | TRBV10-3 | TGTGCCACGACAGGGAATCTCTATGGCTACACCTTC | CATTGNLYGYTF
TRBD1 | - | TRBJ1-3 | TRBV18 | TGTGCCAGCTCACCGGAGGGGGCAAACACCATATATTTT | CASSPEGANTIYF
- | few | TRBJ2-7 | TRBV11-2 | TGTGCCAGCAGCGGAGGGCAGGTTGGCCACGAGCAGTACTTC | CASSGGQVGHEQYF
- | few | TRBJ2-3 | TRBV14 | TGTGCCAGCAGCCAAGTTGCCAATCCTCTCAGAGATACGCAGTATTTT | CASSQVANPLRDTQYF
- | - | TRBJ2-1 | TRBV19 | TGTGCCAGTGGCCCCCGGGGGGCAGAAAATGAGCAGTTCTTC | CASGPRGAENEQFF
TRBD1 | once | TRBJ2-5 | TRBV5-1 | TGCGCCAGCAGCCCCTGGGACAGGGGGGACGAGACCCAGTACTTC | CASSPWDRGDETQYF
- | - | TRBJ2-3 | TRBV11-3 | TGTGCCAGCAGCACTGGGGCCTCGGATACGCAGTATTTT | CASSTGASDTQYF
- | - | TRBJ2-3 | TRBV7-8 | TGTGCCAGCAGCCCAAGGAACTACCGTAGCACAGATACGCAGTATTTT | CASSPRNYRSTDTQYF
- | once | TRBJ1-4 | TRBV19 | TGTGCCAGTAGTAGGGCACTTGGAAATGAAAAACTGTTTTTT | CASSRALGNEKLFF
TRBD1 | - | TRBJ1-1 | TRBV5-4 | TGTGCCAGCAGCTTGCGTCCGAACAGGGGTTGGAACACTGAAGCTTTCTTT | CASSLRPNRGWNTEAFF
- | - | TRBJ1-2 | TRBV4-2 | TGTGCCAGCAGCCAAGTGCAGGGAAACTATGGCTACACCTTC | CASSQVQGNYGYTF
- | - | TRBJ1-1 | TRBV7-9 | TGTGCCAGCAGCTTCGTCACTGAAGCTTTCTTT | CASSFVTEAFF
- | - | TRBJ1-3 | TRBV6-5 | TGTGCCACACAATCGCCTGGAAACACCATATATTTT | CATQSPGNTIYF
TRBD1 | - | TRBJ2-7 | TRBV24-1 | TGTGCCACCAGTGGCGGGACAGGCCTACCGTCGGGGCAGTACTTC | CATSGGTGLPSGQYF
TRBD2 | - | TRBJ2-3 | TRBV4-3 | TGCGCCAGCAGCCAAGATGGGGTAGCGGGGGGGGCAGATACGCAGTATTTT | CASSQDGVAGGADTQYF
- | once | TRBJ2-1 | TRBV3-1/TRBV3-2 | TGTGCCCGCACTAGATATGTGCGGAATGAGCAGTTCTTC | CARTRYVRNEQFF
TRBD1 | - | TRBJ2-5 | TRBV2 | TGTGCCAGCAGCCCTTCCAGGGGGCCGGAGACCCAGTACTTC | CASSPSRGPETQYF
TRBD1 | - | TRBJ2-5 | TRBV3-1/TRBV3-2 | TGTGCCAGCAGCCATACGAACAGGGGGACGTCGGAGACCCAGTACTTC | CASSHTNRGTSETQYF
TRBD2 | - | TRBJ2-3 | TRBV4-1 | TGCGCCAGCACTCCCGGGGGGGCTCAGGGAGATACGCAGTATTTT | CASTPGGAQGDTQYF
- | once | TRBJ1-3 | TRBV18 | TGTGCCAGCACCGGGGGGAAACAGGGAACTGGAAACACCATATATTTT | CASTGGKQGTGNTIYF
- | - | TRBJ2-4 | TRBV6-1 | TGTGCCAGCAGTGAAGAAGGGCGGGATGTAGCCAAAAACATTCAGTACTTC | CASSEEGRDVAKNIQYF
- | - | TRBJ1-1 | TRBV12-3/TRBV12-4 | TGTGCCAGCAGTTTTATCCGACAGGCTGAAGCTTTCTTT | CASSFIRQAEAFF
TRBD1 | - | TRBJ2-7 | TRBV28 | TGTGCCAGCAGCCAGACACTACAGGGGGCCATCGAGCAGTACTTC | CASSQTLQGAIEQYF
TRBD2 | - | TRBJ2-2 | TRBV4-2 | TGTGCCAGCAGCCCTCAAGGACTAGCGGGGGGGGTCACCGGGGAGCTGTTTTTT | CASSPQGLAGGVTGELFF
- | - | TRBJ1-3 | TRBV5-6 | TGTGCCAGCAGCTTGCGGACAGCCGACCCTTCTGGAAACACCATATATTTT | CASSLRTADPSGNTIYF
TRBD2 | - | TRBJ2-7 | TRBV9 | TGTGCCAGCAGCGTTAGCGGGGGCACCTACGAGCAGTACTTC | CASSVSGGTYEQYF
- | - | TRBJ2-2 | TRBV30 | TGTGCCTGGAATCCACCGGGCCCAGGTTGGCAGGGTAACACCGGGGAGCTGTTTTTT | CAWNPPGPGWQGNTGELFF
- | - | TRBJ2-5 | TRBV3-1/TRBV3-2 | TGTGCCAGCAGCCAAGATCAGGGCGGCCCCGCTACCAAGAGGACCCAGTACTTC | CASSQDQGGPATKRTQYF
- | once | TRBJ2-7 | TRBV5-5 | TGTGCCAGCAGCGTACAGGGTGGGGCTACTGTCGAGCAGTACTTC | CASSVQGGATVEQYF
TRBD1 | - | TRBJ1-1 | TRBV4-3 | TGCGCCAGCAGCCAAGATACCGGGACAGGGGGAACTGAAGCTTTCTTT | CASSQDTGTGGTEAFF
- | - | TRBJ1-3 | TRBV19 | TGTGCCAGTAGTATCGGAGGGGCCGGAAACACCATATATTTT | CASSIGGAGNTIYF
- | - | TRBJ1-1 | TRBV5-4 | TGTGCCAGCAGCTTACAGGGTGTGAACACTGAAGCTTTCTTT | CASSLQGVNTEAFF
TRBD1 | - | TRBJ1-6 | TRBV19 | TGTGCCAGTAGTAGGGACAGGCGCTCCTATAATTCACCCCTCCACTTT | CASSRDRRSYNSPLHF
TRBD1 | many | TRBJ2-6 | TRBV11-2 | TGTGCCAGCAGCCCGAGGGACAGGGGAAGGTCTGGGGCCAACGTCCTGACTTTC | CASSPRDRGRSGANVLTF
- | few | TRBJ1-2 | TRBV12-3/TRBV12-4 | TGTGCCAGCAGTGGGCCGGGGAGGTATGGCTACACCTTC | CASSGPGRYGYTF
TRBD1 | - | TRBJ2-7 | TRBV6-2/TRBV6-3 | TGTGCCAGCAGTTCACGACAGGGCGCGCAGCCCTACGAGCAGTACTTC | CASSSRQGAQPYEQYF
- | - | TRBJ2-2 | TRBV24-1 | TGTGCCACCAGTGATTTGCATACCCAGGGTTTAGCCGGGGAGCTGTTTTTT | CATSDLHTQGLAGELFF
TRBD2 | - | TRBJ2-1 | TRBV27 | TGTGCCAGCAGAAAACTAGCGGATAGCTCCTACAATGAGCAGTTCTTC | CASRKLADSSYNEQFF
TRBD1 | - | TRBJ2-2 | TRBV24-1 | TGTGCCACCAGTGATTCGGGTACAGGGGACACCGGGGAGCTGTTTTTT | CATSDSGTGDTGELFF
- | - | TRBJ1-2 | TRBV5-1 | TGCGCCAGCAGCTGGGGGGGCGACCTACCTCCCCTCTATGGCTACACCTTC | CASSWGGDLPPLYGYTF
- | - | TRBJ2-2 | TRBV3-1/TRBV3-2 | TGTGCCAGCAGCCAAGAGCTGGGGGCCCTCCGCCTCCTGCCCACCGGGGAGCTGTTTTTT | CASSQELGALRLLPTGELFF
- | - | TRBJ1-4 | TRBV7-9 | TGTGCCAGCAGCTTAAATTCTTTCGGCAGGGATGAAAAACTGTTTTTT | CASSLNSFGRDEKLFF
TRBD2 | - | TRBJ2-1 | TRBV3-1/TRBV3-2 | TGTGCCAGCGGAACTAGCGGGGGCGATGAGCAGTTCTTC | CASGTSGGDEQFF
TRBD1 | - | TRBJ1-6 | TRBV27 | TGTGCCAGCAGGACAGGGCTAACTAATTCACCCCTCCACTTT | CASRTGLTNSPLHF
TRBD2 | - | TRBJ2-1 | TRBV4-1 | TGCGCCAGCAGCCTCAAAAGCGGGGGCCCCTCCTTTAATGAGCAGTTCTTC | CASSLKSGGPSFNEQFF
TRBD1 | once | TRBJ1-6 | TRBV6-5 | TGTGCCAGCAGAAGGACAGGGGGTTCACCCCTCCACTTT | CASRRTGGSPLHF
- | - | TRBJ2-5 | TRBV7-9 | TGTGCCAGCAGCTTAGGGGCAGGGATATTTTTGCAAGAGACCCAGTACTTC | CASSLGAGIFLQETQYF
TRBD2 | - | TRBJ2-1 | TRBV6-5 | TGTGCCAGCAGTTACGGACTAGCGGGGGGGAATGAGCAGTTCTTC | CASSYGLAGGNEQFF
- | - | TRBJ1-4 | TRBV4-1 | TGCGCCAGCACCGGGGCCGGGACCCTCGAGGGAGGCGAAAAACTGTTTTTT | CASTGAGTLEGGEKLFF
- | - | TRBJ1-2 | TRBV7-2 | TGTGCCAGCAGCCCGTCACGGGATGGCTACACCTTC | CASSPSRDGYTF
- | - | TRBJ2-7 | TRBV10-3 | TGTGCCATCAGCAGACAGGACTCCTACGAGCAGTACTTC | CAISRQDSYEQYF
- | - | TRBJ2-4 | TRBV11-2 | TGTGCCAGCAGCTTCACAGTAGCCAAAAACATTCAGTACTTC | CASSFTVAKNIQYF
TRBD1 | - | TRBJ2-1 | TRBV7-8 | TGTGCCAGCAGCTCGAAGAGCACAGGGGGCTTCGGCAATGAGCAGTTCTTC | CASSSKSTGGFGNEQFF